The 29 T cell receptor beta chains listed next were all sequenced from one sample in a study of T-cell memory formation after mild COVID-19. TCRdb recomputed calls from the 5' RACE reads with MiXCR, one row per CDR3 protein. Altogether more than 400,000 distinct CDR3 sequences are present, about 20% being singletons, with the ten largest covering 12%. The specimen was PBMCs or a T cell subset sorted from them (not recorded which). All receptors derive from an adult woman who had mild COVID-19 (a few samples of this study predate the infection). Cell type and time point are not known.

The gene calls are TRBV12-3 or TRBV12-4 and TRBJ1-6, with D unresolved. The CDR3 length is 17 residues. V dropped 3 bases and J dropped 10 bases, with 22 bases sitting between them. The CDR3 coding sequence is TGTGCCAGCAGTTTGACTAATTTGGGGAGGGTAAGATCACCCCTCCACTTT. As protein: CASSLTNLGRVRSPLHF.

The chain joins TRBV7-8 to TRBJ1-2; 7 positions match TRBD1. J gave up 0 bases and V 2 bases, and 6 bases lay outside the gene matches. The CDR3 spans 16 residues. Germline assignment: CDR1 SGHVS and CDR2 FQNEAQ. CDR3 coding DNA: TGTGCCAGCAGCTTAAGACGGGACAGATCTAACTATGGCTACACCTTC. Amino acids: CASSLRRDRSNYGYTF.

This clonotype showed up just a few times. The CDR3 DNA is TGTGCCAGCTCCCATACCAACGGACTAGCGGGAGATGAGCAGTTCTTC. This translates into CASSHTNGLAGDEQFF. This chain uses TRBV18 with TRBJ2-1; 13 bases fit TRBD2. Germline V gene data show CDR1 as KGHSH and CDR2 as LQKENI. CDR3 length: 16 residues. J lost 8 bases, V lost 6 bases, and 10 bases had no gene match.

This clonotype was seen repeatedly, ten times or more. The chain employs TRBV7-9 and TRBJ2-5, with D possibly being TRBD2 (5 bases). V was shortened by 7 bases and J by 3 bases, with 15 bases between the two germline ends. The CDR3 contains 14 residues. In germline, CDR1 is SEHNR, CDR2 FQNEAQ (reference sequence). CDR3 in DNA: TGTGCCAGCACCTCAGACTTGAGGGAAGAGACCCAGTACTTC. It yields the protein CASTSDLREETQYF. The variable domain in full, with the rest retrieved from reference TRBV7-9 and TRBJ2-5, is DTGVSQNPRHKITKRGQNVTFRCDPISEHNRLYWYRQTLGQGPEFLTYFQNEAQLEKSRLLSDRFSAERPKGSFSTLEIQRTEQGDSAMYLCASTSDLREETQYFGPGTRLLVL.

The CDR3 sequence: CASSGPGGETQYF. DNA of the CDR3: TGTGCCAGCAGCGGACCGGGCGGAGAGACCCAGTACTTC. This chain connects TRBV9 to TRBJ2-5; D is undetermined. With 3 bases removed from V and 4 bases from J, the gap between germline ends came to 10 bases. Germline V gene data show CDR1 as SGDLS and CDR2 as YYNGEE. This CDR3 has 13 residues.

The sample holds a few counts of this clonotype. This chain uses TRBV4-1 with TRBJ1-1, with D tentatively TRBD1 (6 bases). With 1 base removed from V and 10 bases from J, the gap between germline ends came to 19 bases. The CDR3 has 15 amino acids. Germline V gene data show CDR1 as MGHRA and CDR2 as YSYEKL. For the CDR3, the DNA is TGCGCCAGCAGCCAAGGGCCGGGACAAAGGTCGGGAGCTTTCTTT. It encodes CASSQGPGQRSGAFF.

J is TRBJ1-2 and V is TRBV5-6, with 10 bases fitting TRBD1. This CDR3 is 16 amino acids long. Germline CDR1 and CDR2: SGHDT and YYEEEE. The V gene end was trimmed by 6 bases and the J gene end by 5 bases; junction bases not matched to a gene: 13. The CDR3 reads CASTPQDRGGAYGYTF. CDR3 sequence (DNA): TGTGCCAGCACCCCCCAGGACAGGGGGGGCGCTTATGGCTACACCTTC.

In this sample, this clonotype turned up a few times. V gene TRBV6-5 combines with J gene TRBJ2-1; TRBD2 agrees at 8 bases. V lost 7 bases, J lost 5 bases, and 7 bases stayed unmatched. The germline V gene encodes CDR1 MNHEY and CDR2 SVGAGI. The CDR3 length is 14 residues. In nucleotides, the CDR3 is TGTGCCAGCATGAGATTAGCGGGGAACAATGAGCAGTTCTTC. Its protein product is CASMRLAGNNEQFF.

In this sample, this clonotype turned up a few times. This chain joins TRBV12-3 or TRBV12-4 and TRBJ2-5; maybe TRBD1 (5 bases). This CDR3 contains 15 residues. The V end was cut by 5 bases, the J end by 2 bases, with 15 bases between. This chain's CDR3 is CASSEATGNQETQYF. The CDR3 DNA is TGTGCCAGCAGTGAAGCTACAGGAAATCAAGAGACCCAGTACTTC.

There are a few counts of this clonotype. This sequence joins TRBV24-1 and TRBJ2-1; 9 positions agree with TRBD1. V trimming: 9 bases; J trimming: 0 bases; junction bases outside the gene matches: 2. CDR3 length: 14 amino acids. The germline V gene encodes CDR1 KGHDR and CDR2 SFDVKD. The CDR3 nucleotides are TGTGCCACCGCGGGACAGGGCTCCTACAATGAGCAGTTCTTC. Its translation: CATAGQGSYNEQFF.

The chain has TRBV2 and TRBJ2-5, with TRBD1 identical over 8 bases. V lost 6 bases, J lost 0 bases, and 6 bases stayed unmatched. This CDR3 region has 15 residues. Germline V CDR1 and CDR2: SNHLY, FYNNEI. As DNA, the CDR3 is TGTGCCAGCAGCGCACCGGGACAGGACCAAGAGACCCAGTACTTC. It encodes CASSAPGQDQETQYF.

The V gene is TRBV20-1, the J gene TRBJ2-7; D may be TRBD1 (5 bases). The CDR3 is 13 amino acids. In germline, CDR1 is DFQATT, CDR2 SNEGSKA (reference sequence). V was cut by 7 bases and J by 0 bases, with 13 bases left in between. The CDR3 sequence: CSVTSGHSYEQYF. CDR3 DNA: TGCAGTGTTACATCAGGGCACTCCTACGAGCAGTACTTC.

This clonotype was detected a few times. This sequence joins TRBV27 and TRBJ1-5; D gene ambiguous. Trimming shortened V by 8 bases and J by 1 base, and 21 bases separated the two germline ends. The germline V gene encodes CDR1 MNHEY and CDR2 SMNVEV (reference sequence). This CDR3 contains 17 residues. The chain's CDR3 is CASGLATPGQSNQPQHF. The CDR3 nucleotides read TGTGCCAGCGGATTAGCGACTCCGGGTCAAAGCAATCAGCCCCAGCATTTT.

This sequence joins TRBV5-1 and TRBJ2-2, with TRBD1 identical over 7 bases. The V gene's germline CDR1 is SGHRS and CDR2 YFSETQ. The CDR3 has 14 residues. V lost 5 bases, J lost 3 bases, and 4 bases stayed unmatched. CDR3 bases: TGCGCCAGCAGTGGACAGGTGGACACCGGGGAGCTGTTTTTT. Protein: CASSGQVDTGELFF.

This clonotype has more than one count but fewer than ten. The chain recombines TRBV6-5 with TRBJ1-1, with TRBD1 as a possible D gene (6 bases). The CDR3 sequence is 12 residues long. Germline V gene data show CDR1 as MNHEY and CDR2 as SVGAGI. The ends were cut back, 0 bases at V and 9 bases at J, with 8 bases in the middle. CDR3 amino acids: CASSYSQGKAFF. The CDR3 DNA follows: TGTGCCAGCAGTTACTCGCAGGGGAAAGCTTTCTTT.

The chain uses TRBV7-2 and TRBJ2-5; D unclear. The CDR3 has 13 residues. V lost 5 bases, J lost 2 bases, and 9 bases lay in between. From germline, CDR1 is SGHTA and CDR2 FQGNSA. CDR3 bases: TGTGCCAGCAGCATTTACCCTCAAGAGACCCAGTACTTC. Translation: CASSIYPQETQYF.

This clonotype was counted a few times. V gene TRBV3-1 combines with J gene TRBJ2-1, with TRBD1 identical over 10 bases. The ends lost 3 bases at V and 4 bases at J; junction bases unmatched: 12. Germline assignment: CDR1 LGHDT and CDR2 YNNKEL (reference sequence). The CDR3 is 18 residues long. Here the CDR3 reads CASSHRSVGTGDYNEQFF. CDR3 nucleotide sequence: TGTGCCAGCAGCCATCGAAGCGTAGGGACAGGGGATTACAATGAGCAGTTCTTC.

This clonotype was observed a few times. The chain recombines TRBV7-2 with TRBJ2-1; D not certain. V lost 5 bases to trimming and J lost 10 bases, with 12 bases between them. Germline V gives CDR1 SGHTA, CDR2 FQGNSA. The CDR3 is 12 residues long. CDR3 DNA: TGTGCCAGCAGCGCAATCTATGGAGAGCAGTTCTTC. Residues: CASSAIYGEQFF.

This clonotype was observed at least ten times. V and J are TRBV7-6 and TRBJ1-1; D not resolved. Trimming cost V 3 bases and J 4 bases, with 9 bases left between them. Looked up from germline, CDR1 is SGHVS and CDR2 is FNYEAQ. This CDR3 region has 13 residues. The CDR3 loop is CASSFARGTEAFF. The CDR3 DNA reads TGTGCCAGCAGCTTCGCACGGGGCACTGAAGCTTTCTTT.

This chain uses TRBV28 with TRBJ2-7, with 9 bases that match TRBD1. Germline V gives CDR1 MDHEN, CDR2 SYDVKM. V lost 6 bases to trimming and J lost 0 bases; unmatched junction nucleotides: 6. This CDR3 has 15 amino acids. The CDR3 coding sequence is TGTGCCAGCAGGGGCGGGGACAGGGCCTCCTACGAGCAGTACTTC. Encoded protein: CASRGGDRASYEQYF.

This clonotype was observed a few times. The CDR3 DNA is TGTGCCAGCAGCTTTTCGCAGGGGGCGGACCACATTCAGTACTTC. Its protein is CASSFSQGADHIQYF. This chain links TRBV7-9 with TRBJ2-4; TRBD1 matches at 8 bases. The J segment lost 8 bases and the V segment lost 3 bases, leaving 9 bases of the junction unmatched. Germline V gives CDR1 SEHNR, CDR2 FQNEAQ (reference sequence). The CDR3 contains 15 residues.

This clonotype turned up a few times. V usage is TRBV9 and J usage is TRBJ1-3; tentatively, D is TRBD1 (5 bases). This CDR3 is built from 14 residues. Germline CDR1 SGDLS, CDR2 YYNGEE. V was clipped by 3 bases and J by 0 bases, with 7 bases between them. CDR3 DNA sequence: TGTGCCAGCAGCGCGGGACTCTCTGGAAACACCATATATTTT. It translates to CASSAGLSGNTIYF.

The chain combines TRBV11-3 with TRBJ2-3; D is possibly TRBD1 (6 bases). The CDR3 totals 14 residues. Looked up from germline, CDR1 is SGHNT and CDR2 is YENEEA. Trimming pared 5 bases from V and 2 bases from J, leaving 11 bases between. The CDR3 DNA follows: TGTGCCAGCAGCGACAGGACTTTCACAGATACGCAGTATTTT. Its protein product is CASSDRTFTDTQYF.

This chain uses TRBV4-1 with TRBJ2-7; possibly TRBD1 for D (6 bases). The CDR3 extends over 15 amino acids. The V gene's germline CDR1 is MGHRA and CDR2 YSYEKL. Deletions cut 0 bases from V and 0 bases from J, with 9 bases between. CDR3 nucleotides: TGCGCCAGCAGCCAAGAAAGAGGGGGCTCCTACGAGCAGTACTTC. Amino acid sequence: CASSQERGGSYEQYF.

This clonotype was observed a few times. V usage is TRBV6-2 or TRBV6-3 and J usage is TRBJ2-1; 7 bases line up with TRBD1. The CDR3 runs to 18 residues. Germline V gene data show CDR1 as MNHEY and CDR2 as SVGEGT. Trimming at V came to 4 bases and at J to 6 bases, leaving 18 bases not matched to a gene. The chain's CDR3 is CASSFPGTAVDWGNEQFF. The CDR3 bases are TGTGCCAGCAGTTTTCCCGGGACAGCGGTGGATTGGGGCAATGAGCAGTTCTTC.

This clonotype was recorded at least ten times. The chain is built from TRBV27 and TRBJ2-3; D gene ambiguous. V lost 0 bases and J 1 base, leaving 5 bases between the germline ends. The germline gives CDR1 MNHEY, CDR2 SMNVEV (reference sequence). CDR3 length equals 14 residues. The chain's CDR3 is CASSLSAGTDTQYF. The CDR3 region has the DNA TGTGCCAGCAGTTTATCGGCAGGCACAGATACGCAGTATTTT.

This clonotype came up a few times. This chain uses TRBV10-3 with TRBJ1-5; D gene ambiguous. With 3 bases removed from V and 4 bases from J, the gap between germline ends came to 7 bases. CDR1 is ENHRY, CDR2 SYGVKD, per germline. This CDR3 is 13 amino acids long. The CDR3 spells CAISETDNQPQHF. The CDR3 DNA reads TGTGCCATCAGTGAAACAGATAATCAGCCCCAGCATTTT.

This clonotype occurred a few times. The rearrangement links TRBV6-1 to TRBJ1-2; no clear D. CDR1 MNHNS and CDR2 SASEGT come from the germline V gene. The CDR3 extends over 17 amino acids. The ends were cut back, 4 bases at V and 4 bases at J, with 22 bases in the middle. In nucleotides, the CDR3 is TGTGCCAGCAGTGCTTCCCGGGGTCAGCGAAGGGCCTATGGCTACACCTTC. It yields the protein CASSASRGQRRAYGYTF.

This clonotype was detected a few times. The chain combines TRBV10-3 with TRBJ2-7; 7 positions agree with TRBD1. Trimming cost V 6 bases and J 3 bases; bases outside gene matches: 11. The CDR3 totals 15 residues. The germline V gene has CDR1 ENHRY and CDR2 SYGVKD. Here the CDR3 DNA reads TGTGCCATCAGCTCGGGACAGCCGGCGCTCTACGAGCAGTACTTC. Its translation is CAISSGQPALYEQYF.